This TCR beta chain is from a study of blood T cell repertoires in COVID-19. Study information: Samples of COVID-19 (acute and convalescent) were obtained from the United States, Italy and Spain. Sources were T cells, B-cell-depleted T cells, or PBMCs; the material itself was cDNA or gDNA.

As originally analysed: Estimation of nucleated cell counts relied on the amplification of reference gene primers. The method was immunoSEQ multiplex PCR; TCRdb's version includes in-frame clones alone and lacks a portion of them. The V and J calls and clone size come from that table; D and trimming were worked out from the DNA. Of a few hundred thousand clones listed, about 85% were seen once; the top ten hold about 2.2%. Germline-derived CDR1 and CDR2 are GTSNPN and SVGIG (reference sequence). There are 13 residues in the CDR3. Trimming took 5 bases from V and 0 from J; bases not matched to a gene: 3.

The J gene is TRBJ1-2, the V gene TRBV30; 7 bases match TRBD1. Sequenced: peripheral blood. This receptor was identified in a woman in her 50s who had recovered from COVID-19. The CDR3 DNA sequence: TGTGCCTGGGGGGACAGTGCTAACTATGGCTACACCTTC. Its translation: CAWGDSANYGYTF. The full variable domain, completed using reference TRBV30 and TRBJ1-2, is SQTIHQWPATLVQPVGSPLSLECTVEGTSNPNLYWYRQAAGRGLQLLFYSVGIGQISSEVPQNLSASRPQDRQFILSSKKLLLSDSGFYLCAWGDSANYGYTFGSGTRLTVV.